This T cell receptor (beta chain) was observed in a study of T cells in Graves' hyperthyroidism and ophthalmopathy. Overall study context: Prior to any treatment, at the point of initial diagnosis, peripheral blood was collected. Whole-study results and caveats: Most thyroid-expanded clonotypes above 0.001 were also found in blood.

It was RNA transcripts that yielded the amplified TCR beta CDR3 regions. An initial round of RT-PCR targeting the TCR CDR3 relied on the HTBI primer set. TCRdb used MiXCR to reprocess the multiplex PCR reads, holding one entry per CDR3 protein. The data hold over 250,000 distinct CDR3 sequences, with about a sixth observed a single time. Based on clinical symptoms, serum thyroxine and TRAb, thyroid ultrasound and orbital computed tomography, diagnoses were reached. Fresh 10 ml peripheral blood yielded PBMCs. Note on this clonotype: Its matching antigen is unknown.

CDR3 length: 14 amino acids. Germline CDR1 and CDR2: SSHAT and FNYEAQ (reference sequence). The germline V and J ends were trimmed by 6 bases and 7 bases, with 15 bases remaining between them. The TCR was taken from a woman aged 55-70 years with Graves' ophthalmopathy. V and J are TRBV7-7 and TRBJ2-2; weak D call: TRBD2 (6 bases). Sequenced input: blood. The CDR3 DNA sequence: TGTGCCAGCAGTCCACTAGCTTCAGGCGGGGAGCTGTTTTTT. As protein: CASSPLASGGELFF. Supplemented by reference TRBV7-7 and TRBJ2-2, the full variable domain reads GAGVSQSPRYKVTKRGQDVTLRCDPISSHATLYWYQQALGQGPEFLTYFNYEAQPDKSGLPSDRFSAERPEGSISTLTIQRTEQRDSAMYRCASSPLASGGELFFGEGSRLTVL.